The clone carrying this TCR beta chain has only a few counts. Its specificity is unknown. Using RNA transcripts as the source, TCR beta CDR3 regions were amplified. HTBI primers were used for first-round RT-PCR of the TCR CDR3. TCRdb reanalysed the multiplex PCR reads using MiXCR and keeps one entry per CDR3 protein. Altogether about 380,000 distinct CDR3 sequences are present, roughly 12% being singletons, with the ten largest covering less than 25%. Germline assignment: CDR1 GTSNPN and CDR2 SVGIG (reference sequence). The V end was cut by 2 bases, the J end by 6 bases, with 9 bases between. The CDR3 contains 12 residues. Each patient was aged 18 to 65 and had newly diagnosed hyperthyroidism of under 2 months' duration. Each diagnosis drew on symptoms, thyroxine, TRAb, thyroid ultrasound and orbital computed tomography findings. This record comes from a study of T cells in Graves' hyperthyroidism and ophthalmopathy. Study-wide context: Peripheral blood was taken when the disease was first diagnosed, before any treatment began. The study, taken as a whole, reports: From stable hyperthyroidism, ophthalmopathy was separated by a 13 V-J model.

The V call is TRBV30, the J call TRBJ2-3, with D uncertain. The sequence was collected from a young man with Graves' hyperthyroidism that later progressed to Graves' ophthalmopathy. The sample comprised blood. CDR3 sequence reads: CAWSFGSDTQYF. The CDR3 DNA is TGTGCCTGGAGTTTCGGGTCGGATACGCAGTATTTT.